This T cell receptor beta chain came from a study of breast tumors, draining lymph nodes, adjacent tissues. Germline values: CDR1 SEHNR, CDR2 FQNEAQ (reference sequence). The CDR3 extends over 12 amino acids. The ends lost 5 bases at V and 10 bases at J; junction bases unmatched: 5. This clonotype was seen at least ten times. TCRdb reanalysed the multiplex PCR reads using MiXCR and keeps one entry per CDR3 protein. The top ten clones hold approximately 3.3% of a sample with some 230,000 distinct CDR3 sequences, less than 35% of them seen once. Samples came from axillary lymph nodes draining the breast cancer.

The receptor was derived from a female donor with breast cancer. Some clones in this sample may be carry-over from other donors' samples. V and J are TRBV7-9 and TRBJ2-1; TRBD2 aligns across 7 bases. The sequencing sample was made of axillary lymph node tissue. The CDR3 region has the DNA TGTGCCAGCAGCCCCATAGCGGGCGAGCAGTTCTTC. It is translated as CASSPIAGEQFF.